This entry lists 8 T cell receptor beta chains sequenced from one sample in a study of PD-1 blockade in mismatch repair-deficient tumors. Sequencing used immunoSEQ multiplex PCR; TCRdb keeps in-frame clones, though not all of them. The top ten hold approximately 6.7% of the sample, which has some 100,000 clones, 70% to 85% seen once. Sequenced material: peripheral blood, taken roughly 36 weeks after starting pembrolizumab. These receptors were taken from an adult with mismatch repair-deficient cancer.

The genes are TRBV6-1 and TRBJ2-7; TRBD2 aligns across 7 bases. The trim removed 2 bases at V and 3 bases at J, leaving 10 bases unmatched. The CDR3 loop spans 16 amino acids. From germline, CDR1 is MNHNS and CDR2 SASEGT. CDR3 loop: CASSESGHGGGYEQYF. The CDR3 region has the DNA TGTGCCAGCAGTGAAAGTGGCCACGGCGGGGGCTACGAGCAGTACTTC.

The chain links TRBV27 to TRBJ1-3; 9 bases fit TRBD1. Germline loops: CDR1 MNHEY, CDR2 SMNVEV (reference sequence). V trimming: 5 bases; J trimming: 2 bases; junction bases outside the gene matches: 4. This CDR3 is built from 15 residues. This CDR3 reads CASSPTGGPGNTIYF. In nucleotides, the CDR3 is TGTGCCAGCAGTCCCACAGGGGGCCCTGGAAACACCATATATTTT.

This clone showed up just once. This rearrangement joins TRBV5-5 to TRBJ1-2, with D tentatively TRBD1 (5 bases). Trimming removed 5 bases from V and 4 bases from J, with 18 bases in between. The CDR3 loop spans 15 amino acids. From germline, CDR1 is SGHKS and CDR2 YYEKEE (reference sequence). The DNA for the CDR3 is TGTGCCAGCAGTCTGAGGGGACCCTCTGGCTATGGCTACACCTTC. This encodes CASSLRGPSGYGYTF.

The rearrangement joins TRBV11-2 to TRBJ2-1, with D possibly TRBD1 on 5 matching bases. Germline assignment: CDR1 SGHAT and CDR2 FQNNGV. The CDR3 spans 11 residues. The ends were cut back, 5 bases at V and 7 bases at J, with 6 bases in the middle. The CDR3 sequence is CASSRGNEQFF. CDR3 nucleotides: TGTGCCAGCAGCAGGGGTAATGAGCAGTTCTTC.

This chain connects TRBV5-4 to TRBJ2-7; TRBD1 matches at 11 bases. The CDR3 length is 14 residues. CDR1 is SGHNT and CDR2 is YYREEE in the germline V gene (reference sequence). The V gene end was trimmed by 9 bases and the J gene end by 2 bases; junction bases not matched to a gene: 7. In DNA, the CDR3 is TGTGCCACCACGGACAGGGGGCGCGCCTACGAGCAGTACTTC. It specifies CATTDRGRAYEQYF. The full variable domain, with the rest looked up from reference TRBV5-4 and TRBJ2-7, is ETGVTQSPTHLIKTRGQQVTLRCSSQSGHNTVSWYQQALGQGPQFIFQYYREEENGRGNFPPRFSGLQFPNYSSELNVNALELDDSALYLCATTDRGRAYEQYFGPGTRLTVT.

The chain combines TRBV12-5 with TRBJ2-1; no firm D call. The V gene lost 8 bases and the J gene lost 4 bases, with 12 bases spanning the gap. From germline, CDR1 is LGHNT and CDR2 FRNRAP. The CDR3 sequence is 13 residues long. The CDR3 DNA follows: TGTGCTAGTTCGGGTCCCGATTACAATGAGCAGTTCTTC. This codes for CASSGPDYNEQFF.

The chain recombines TRBV14 with TRBJ2-2; maybe TRBD1 (5 bases). Germline V CDR1 and CDR2: SGHDN, FVKESK. The CDR3 has 14 residues. Trimming took 4 bases from V and 4 from J, leaving 10 bases between them. The CDR3 loop reads CASSLRAATGELFF. CDR3 bases: TGTGCCAGCAGCCTCAGGGCCGCCACCGGGGAGCTGTTTTTT.

The rearrangement links TRBV5-1 to TRBJ2-5; TRBD2 agrees at 12 bases. V lost 3 bases to trimming and J lost 2 bases; unmatched junction nucleotides: 5. The CDR3 runs 16 residues. CDR1 is SGHRS and CDR2 is YFSETQ in the germline V gene. CDR3 region: CASSYQLAGGQETQYF. CDR3 DNA sequence: TGCGCCAGCAGCTACCAACTAGCGGGGGGACAAGAGACCCAGTACTTC.